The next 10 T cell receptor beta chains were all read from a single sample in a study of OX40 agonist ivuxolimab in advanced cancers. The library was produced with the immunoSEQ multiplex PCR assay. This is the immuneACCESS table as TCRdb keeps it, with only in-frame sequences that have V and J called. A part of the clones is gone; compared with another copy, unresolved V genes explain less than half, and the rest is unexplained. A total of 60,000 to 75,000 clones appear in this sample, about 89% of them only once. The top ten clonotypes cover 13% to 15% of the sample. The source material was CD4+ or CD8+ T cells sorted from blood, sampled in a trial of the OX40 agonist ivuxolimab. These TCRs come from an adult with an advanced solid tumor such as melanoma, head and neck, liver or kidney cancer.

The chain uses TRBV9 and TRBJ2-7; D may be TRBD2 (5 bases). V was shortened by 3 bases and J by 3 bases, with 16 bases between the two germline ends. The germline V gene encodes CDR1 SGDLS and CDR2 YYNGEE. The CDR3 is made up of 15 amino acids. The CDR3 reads CASSAGKGPIYEQYF. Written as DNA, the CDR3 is TGTGCCAGCAGCGCCGGGAAAGGACCGATCTACGAGCAGTACTTC.

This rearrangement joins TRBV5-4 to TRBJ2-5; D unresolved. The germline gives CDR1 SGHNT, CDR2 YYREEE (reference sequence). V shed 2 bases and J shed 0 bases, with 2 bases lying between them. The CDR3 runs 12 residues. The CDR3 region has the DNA TGTGCCAGCAGCTTCAACCAAGAGACCCAGTACTTC. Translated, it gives CASSFNQETQYF.

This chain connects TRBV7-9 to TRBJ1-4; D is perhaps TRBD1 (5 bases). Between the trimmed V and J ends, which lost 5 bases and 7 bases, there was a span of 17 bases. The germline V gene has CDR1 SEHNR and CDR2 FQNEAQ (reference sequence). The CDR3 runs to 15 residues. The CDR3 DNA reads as TGTGCCAGCAGCCCATCAGGGACGGGAGTTGAAAAACTGTTTTTT. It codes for CASSPSGTGVEKLFF.

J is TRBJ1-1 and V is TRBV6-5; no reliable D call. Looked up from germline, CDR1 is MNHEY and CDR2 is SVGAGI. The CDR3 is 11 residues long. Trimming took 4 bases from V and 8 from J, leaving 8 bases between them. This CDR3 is CASSFAGEAFF. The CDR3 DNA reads TGTGCCAGCAGTTTCGCTGGGGAAGCTTTCTTT.

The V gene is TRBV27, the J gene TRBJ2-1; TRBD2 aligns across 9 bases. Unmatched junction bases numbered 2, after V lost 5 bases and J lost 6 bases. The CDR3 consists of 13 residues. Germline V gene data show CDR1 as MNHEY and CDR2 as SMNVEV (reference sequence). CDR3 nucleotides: TGTGCCAGCAGTGTGGGACTAGCCAATGAGCAGTTCTTC. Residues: CASSVGLANEQFF.

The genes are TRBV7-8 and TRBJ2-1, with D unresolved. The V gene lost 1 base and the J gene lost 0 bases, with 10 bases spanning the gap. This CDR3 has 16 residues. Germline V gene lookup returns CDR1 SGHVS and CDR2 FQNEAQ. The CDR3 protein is CASSLGFMSSYNEQFF. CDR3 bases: TGTGCCAGCAGCTTAGGTTTCATGAGCTCCTACAATGAGCAGTTCTTC.

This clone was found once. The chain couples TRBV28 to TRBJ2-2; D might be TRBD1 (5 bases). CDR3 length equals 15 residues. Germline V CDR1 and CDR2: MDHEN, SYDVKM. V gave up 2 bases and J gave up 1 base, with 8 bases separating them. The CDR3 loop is CASSLTQENTGELFF. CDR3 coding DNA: TGTGCCAGCAGTTTAACACAGGAGAACACCGGGGAGCTGTTTTTT.

The CDR3 spells CASSQATF. DNA for the CDR3: TGTGCCAGCTCCCAAGCCACCTTC. The rearrangement links TRBV28 to TRBJ1-2; D is unclear. CDR1 is MDHEN, CDR2 SYDVKM, per germline. The CDR3 extends over 8 amino acids. Trimming cost V 8 bases and J 13 bases, with 8 bases left between them.

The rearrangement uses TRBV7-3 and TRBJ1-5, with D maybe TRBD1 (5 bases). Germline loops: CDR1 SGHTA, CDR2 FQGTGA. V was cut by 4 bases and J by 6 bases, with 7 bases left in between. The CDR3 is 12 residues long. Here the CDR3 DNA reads TGTGCCAGCAGCTCTCAGGGTCAGCCCCAGCATTTT. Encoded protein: CASSSQGQPQHF.

The CDR3 sequence: CASSQEGLAESYEQYF. CDR3 nucleotides: TGTGCCAGCAGCCAAGAAGGGCTAGCGGAGAGCTACGAGCAGTACTTC. This sequence joins TRBV4-2 and TRBJ2-7, with TRBD2 identical over 7 bases. V dropped 0 bases and J dropped 3; count of bases not matched to a gene: 8. CDR3 length: 16 amino acids. Germline lookup yields CDR1 LGHNA and CDR2 YNFKEQ.